A selection of T cell receptor beta chains follows, all from one sample in a study of OX40 agonist ivuxolimab in advanced cancers. The protocol was immunoSEQ multiplex PCR, while the TCRdb copy is restricted to in-frame clones and leaves out a portion. This table holds around 40,000 clones, about four fifths found once. Sequencing was performed on CD4+ or CD8+ T cells sorted from blood, taken in a trial of the OX40 agonist ivuxolimab. The receptors stem from an adult with an advanced solid tumor such as melanoma, head and neck, liver or kidney cancer. Both conserved end residues are part of each CDR3. The D gene is left open where the match is weak. Size is omitted from some rows. Given values are once, few, many or a class for expanded clones.

TRBV7-9	TRBJ2-2	TRBD2	.	TGTGCCAGCAGCTTACCGGGAGGGGACACCGGGGAGCTGTTTTTT	CASSLPGGDTGELFF
TRBV29-1	TRBJ1-2	.	.	TGCAGCGTTGAGATTGGCATGGTCTGGACCTTC	CSVEIGMVWTF
TRBV5-5	TRBJ1-6	.	.	TGTGCCAGCAGCTCGGCCGGGGATAATTCACCCCTCCACTTT	CASSSAGDNSPLHF
TRBV6-4	TRBJ1-2	TRBD1	.	TGTGCCAGCAGTTTAGAACAGGGGGATGGCTACACCTTC	CASSLEQGDGYTF
TRBV5-6	TRBJ2-2	.	.	TGTGCCAGCAGACCTAGCGACATAATTAGGACCGGGGAGCTGTTTTTT	CASRPSDIIRTGELFF
TRBV2	TRBJ2-5	.	.	TGTGCCAGCAGGGAAGGGACTTACCAAGAGACCCAGTACTTC	CASREGTYQETQYF
TRBV20-1	TRBJ2-7	.	once	TGCAGTGTCGCCTACGTCGAGCAGTACTTC	CSVAYVEQYF
TRBV6-5	TRBJ2-7	.	.	TGTGCCAGCACCCGTCGGGGTAATCGGCACGAGCAGTACTTC	CASTRRGNRHEQYF
TRBV6-6	TRBJ1-1	TRBD1	.	TGTGCCAGCAGCTTACTCGGACAGGGGGACACTGAAGCTTTCTTT	CASSLLGQGDTEAFF
TRBV5-1	TRBJ2-5	.	few	TGCGCCAGCAGCCCCTGGACGGGTACGGAGACCCAGTACTTC	CASSPWTGTETQYF
TRBV20-1	TRBJ1-1	.	.	TGCAGTGCTAGGGAGGACACTGAAGCTTTCTTT	CSAREDTEAFF
TRBV6-1	TRBJ2-1	.	.	TGTGCCAGCAGTGTAGGACTCCAATATGGAGAGCAGTTCTTC	CASSVGLQYGEQFF
TRBV19	TRBJ2-1	.	.	TGTGCCAGCGGGCCCGGGTACAATGAGCAGTTCTTC	CASGPGYNEQFF
TRBV5-5	TRBJ2-5	.	.	TGTGCCAGCAGCTTGTTTGGGACAACATACCAAGAGACCCAGTACTTC	CASSLFGTTYQETQYF